This T cell receptor (beta chain) was profiled in a study of shared clonotypes between healthy human individuals (dated by TCRdb to about 2020). For the study in its entirety: The cohort comprised a couple of women and a few men aged 18 to 49 years. For each donor, CD4 naive and CD4 memory were each run on three plates, CD8 naive on two plates, and CD8 memory on one plate. To estimate repertoire size and how much clonotypes are shared between individuals, the study performed deep sequencing of blood TCR repertoires from roughly five healthy adults. Libraries were prepared and TCR repertoires were sequenced by different laboratories using diverse techniques, in order to increase sequencing depth and limit assay-specific biases. Leukapheresis yielded between about 0.9 and 9.5 billion PBMCs per donor.

Using the deep immunoSEQ assay, multiplex PCR amplified TCR CDR3 regions from genomic DNA. Genomic DNA extracted from each cell subset was distributed evenly over all wells of several immunoSEQ 96-well plates, and each plate served as one replicate. Each replicate PCR for sorted subsets received approximately 200 ng genomic DNA, equal to about 30,000 T cell genomes. The purified libraries were quantified using a Qubit 3.0 fluorometer, sized with a Bioanalyzer 2100, and then quantified again using the KAPA Library Quantification kit. Each immunoSEQ 96-well plate was sequenced on its own single-read 150-cycle Illumina NextSeq 550 flow cell. The authors processed their data as follows. Because only junctional sequences without quality scores were contained in the immunoSEQ output, filtering matching that applied to full-length reads could not be performed. Sequences were annotated with PyIR, a Python wrapper for IgBLAST v1.9, using IMGT germline references to assign V/J genes and CDR3. Any read was removed if the V/J assignment was weak (E-value above 1e-6), the CDR3 was missing, or the read contained stop codons, out-of-frame junctions, or ambiguous translated residues. V3J clonotypes were defined by identical inferred V gene, J gene, and CDR3 amino acid sequence. To compute the percentage overlap between repertoires, the number of shared unique clonotypes was divided by the size of the smaller repertoire. Repertoire richness was assessed with RTK rarefaction, the Chao1 estimator, and Recon v2.1 estimates of unobserved clonotypes. Generation probabilities for all TCRbeta clonotypes obtained by the gDNA method from a handful of donors were computed using OLGA. TCRdb limited this immuneACCESS table to in-frame rearrangements with V and J called. A share of clones is missing; checked studies link under half to unresolved V genes, and the rest is unexplained. V and J calls and clone size are as listed in that table; D and trimming were resolved from the DNA. The sample has millions of clones on record, more than 85% of them singletons. About 0.39% of the sample belongs to the ten largest clones.

Study-level results and caveats: Larger estimated clonotype richness was generally found for naive subsets than for memory subsets. Clonotypes shared by all four sorted-subset donors showed higher generation probabilities than non-shared clonotypes. Pairwise subsampling indicated that sequencing depth was expected to affect the degree of clonotype sharing among donors. Because the study included a small number of donors, the genetic and exposure-history diversity represented was limited. Only blood was sampled, and tissue TCR repertoires likely differ from those in blood. Across a handful of donors, roughly 5.4% of naive CD4, roughly 3.5% of naive CD8, about 2.3% of memory CD4, and 0.4% of memory CD8 clonotypes were shared. Rarefaction of sorted-subset datasets indicated incomplete sequencing despite the large sequencing depth.

A note on this clone: Its antigen has not been determined. No base qualities exist here, and no much larger clone lies one base off it.

The donors were healthy, HIV-negative adults who had no recently reported acute infections or vaccinations. Only Caucasian adults living in Nashville, Tennessee, USA were represented among the donors. Magnetic negative selection was used to enrich CD4+ T cells, after which naive cells were positively selected on CD45RA and the negative fraction became the memory subset. Blood was obtained by leukapheresis, after which PBMCs were separated by Ficoll-Histopaque density gradient centrifugation and cryopreserved in liquid nitrogen vapor phase. Analytical flow cytometry was used to check the purity and quantity of each magnetically sorted T cell population. Genomic DNA was isolated from each sorted fraction and quantified by UV absorbance on a Nanodrop 2000c. This sequence originates from a man aged 18 to 30 in good health. Some clones in this sample may be carry-over from other donors' samples. The material sequenced was naive CD4+ T cells from PBMCs. Reading the label with the study, this specimen's cell subset or site is: CD45RA+ positively selected.

At the DNA level, the sequence is TGTGCCAGCAGTTACAGGCAGGGGGTAGGATATGGCTACACCTTC. It encodes CASSYRQGVGYGYTF. The chain is assembled from TRBV6-5 and TRBJ1-2; 7 of the junction bases match TRBD1. Per the germline V gene, MNHEY is the CDR1 and SVGAGI is the CDR2. From the cysteine up to the phenylalanine, the CDR3 has a length of 15 residues. Only the CDR3 part of the read is kept: 45 bases, read in frame from the first base. The V end gives up 2 bases and the J end 5 bases, leaving 8 bases in the junction not matched to a gene.